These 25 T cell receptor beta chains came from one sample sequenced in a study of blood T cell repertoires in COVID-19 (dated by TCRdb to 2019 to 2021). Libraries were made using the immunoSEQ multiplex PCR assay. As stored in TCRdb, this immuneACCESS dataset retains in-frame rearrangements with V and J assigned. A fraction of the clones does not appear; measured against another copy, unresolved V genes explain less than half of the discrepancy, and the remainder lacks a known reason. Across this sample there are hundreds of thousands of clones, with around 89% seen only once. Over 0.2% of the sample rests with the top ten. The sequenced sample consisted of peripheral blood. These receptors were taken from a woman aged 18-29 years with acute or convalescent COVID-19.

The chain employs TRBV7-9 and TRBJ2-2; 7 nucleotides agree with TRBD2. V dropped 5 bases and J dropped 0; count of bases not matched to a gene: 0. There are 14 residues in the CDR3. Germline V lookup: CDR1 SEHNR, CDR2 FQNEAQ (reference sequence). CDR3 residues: CASSGLANTGELFF. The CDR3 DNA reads TGTGCCAGCAGCGGACTAGCGAACACCGGGGAGCTGTTTTTT.

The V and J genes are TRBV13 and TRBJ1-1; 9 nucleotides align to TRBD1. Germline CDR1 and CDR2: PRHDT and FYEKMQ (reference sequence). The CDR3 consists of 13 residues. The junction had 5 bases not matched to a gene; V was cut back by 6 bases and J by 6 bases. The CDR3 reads CASRLQGAAEAFF. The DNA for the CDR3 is TGTGCCAGCAGGTTACAGGGGGCCGCTGAAGCTTTCTTT.

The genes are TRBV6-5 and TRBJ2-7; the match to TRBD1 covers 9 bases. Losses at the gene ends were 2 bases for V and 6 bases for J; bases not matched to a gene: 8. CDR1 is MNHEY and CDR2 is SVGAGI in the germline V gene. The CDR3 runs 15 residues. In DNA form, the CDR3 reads TGTGCCAGCAGTTACCTTACGGGACAGGGCGGCGAGCAGTACTTC. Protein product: CASSYLTGQGGEQYF.

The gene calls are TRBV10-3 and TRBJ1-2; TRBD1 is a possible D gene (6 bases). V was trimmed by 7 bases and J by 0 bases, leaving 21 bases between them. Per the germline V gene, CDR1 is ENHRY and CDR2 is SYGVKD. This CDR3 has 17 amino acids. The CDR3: CAIMATGYGTTNYGYTF. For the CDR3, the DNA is TGTGCCATCATGGCTACAGGGTACGGAACAACTAACTATGGCTACACCTTC.

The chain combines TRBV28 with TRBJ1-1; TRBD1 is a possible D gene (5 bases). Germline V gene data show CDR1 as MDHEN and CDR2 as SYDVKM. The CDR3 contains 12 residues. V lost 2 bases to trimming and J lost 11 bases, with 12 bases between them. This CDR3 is CASSLPRGRAFF. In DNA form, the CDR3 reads TGTGCCAGCAGTTTACCTAGGGGCCGGGCTTTCTTT.

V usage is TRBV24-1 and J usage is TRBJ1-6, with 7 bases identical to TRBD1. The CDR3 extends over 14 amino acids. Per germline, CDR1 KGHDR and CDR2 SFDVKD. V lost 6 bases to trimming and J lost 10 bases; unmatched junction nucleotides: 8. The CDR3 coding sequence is TGTGCCACCAGTCGACAGGGAGGACACTCACCCCTCCACTTT. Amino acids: CATSRQGGHSPLHF.

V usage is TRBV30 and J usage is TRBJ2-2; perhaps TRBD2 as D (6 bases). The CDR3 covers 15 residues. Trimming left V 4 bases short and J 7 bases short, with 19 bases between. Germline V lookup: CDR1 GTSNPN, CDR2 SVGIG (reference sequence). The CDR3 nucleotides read TGTGCCTGGAAGTACGGGCGGGACGGCGGCGGGGAGCTGTTTTTT. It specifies CAWKYGRDGGGELFF.

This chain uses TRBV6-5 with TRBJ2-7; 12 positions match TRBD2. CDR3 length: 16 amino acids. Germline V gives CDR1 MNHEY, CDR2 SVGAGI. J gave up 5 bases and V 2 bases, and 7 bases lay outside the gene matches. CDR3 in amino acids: CASSYLAGGRVDEQYF. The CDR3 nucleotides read TGTGCCAGCAGTTACCTAGCGGGGGGGCGGGTTGACGAGCAGTACTTC.

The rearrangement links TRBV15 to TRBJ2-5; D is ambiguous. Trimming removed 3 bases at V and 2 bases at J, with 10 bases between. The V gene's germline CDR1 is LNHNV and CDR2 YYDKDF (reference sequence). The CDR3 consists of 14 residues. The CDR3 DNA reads TGTGCCACCAGCAGGGGCCTCATTCAAGAGACCCAGTACTTC. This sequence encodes CATSRGLIQETQYF.

Written as DNA, the CDR3 is TGTGCCAGCAGCCAAGTGGCCGGTGACGGACTCACAGATACGCAGTATTTT. Amino acid sequence: CASSQVAGDGLTDTQYF. The J gene is TRBJ2-3, the V gene TRBV3-1 (or the pseudogene TRBV3-2), with D tentatively TRBD2 (5 bases). Germline assignment: CDR1 LGHDT and CDR2 YNNKEL (reference sequence). This CDR3 is 17 amino acids long. Trimming cost V 1 base and J 2 bases, with 16 bases left between them.

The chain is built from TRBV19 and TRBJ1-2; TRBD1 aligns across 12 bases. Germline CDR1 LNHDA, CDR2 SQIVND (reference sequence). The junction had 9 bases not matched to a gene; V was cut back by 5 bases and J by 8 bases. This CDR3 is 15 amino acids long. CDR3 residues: CASSLPGQGAGGYTF. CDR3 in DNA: TGTGCCAGTAGTCTCCCGGGACAGGGGGCGGGAGGCTACACCTTC.

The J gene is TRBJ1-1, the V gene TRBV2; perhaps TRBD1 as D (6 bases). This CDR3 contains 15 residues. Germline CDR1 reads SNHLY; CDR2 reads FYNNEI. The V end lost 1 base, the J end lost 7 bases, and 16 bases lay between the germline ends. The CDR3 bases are TGTGCCAGCAGTGAAGGACAGGCAAGGATGCTTGAAGCTTTCTTT. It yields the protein CASSEGQARMLEAFF.

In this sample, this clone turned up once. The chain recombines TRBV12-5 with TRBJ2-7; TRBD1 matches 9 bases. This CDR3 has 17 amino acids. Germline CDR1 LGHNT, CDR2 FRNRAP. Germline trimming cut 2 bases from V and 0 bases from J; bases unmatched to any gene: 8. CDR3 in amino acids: CASGLRTGVGYSYEQYF. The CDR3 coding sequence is TGTGCTAGTGGTTTGCGGACAGGGGTTGGGTACTCCTACGAGCAGTACTTC.

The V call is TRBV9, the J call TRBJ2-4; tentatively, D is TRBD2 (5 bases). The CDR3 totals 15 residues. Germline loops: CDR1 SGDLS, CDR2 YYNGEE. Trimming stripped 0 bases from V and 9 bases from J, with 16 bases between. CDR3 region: CASSVEERRSGIQYF. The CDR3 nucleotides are TGTGCCAGCAGCGTAGAGGAGAGGAGGTCGGGCATTCAGTACTTC.

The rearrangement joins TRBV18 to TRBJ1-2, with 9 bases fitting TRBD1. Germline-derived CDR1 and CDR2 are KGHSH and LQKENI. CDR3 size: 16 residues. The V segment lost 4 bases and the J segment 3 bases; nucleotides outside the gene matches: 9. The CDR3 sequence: CASSLSLGQGDYGYTF. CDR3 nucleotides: TGTGCCAGCTCACTCAGTCTGGGACAGGGTGACTATGGCTACACCTTC.

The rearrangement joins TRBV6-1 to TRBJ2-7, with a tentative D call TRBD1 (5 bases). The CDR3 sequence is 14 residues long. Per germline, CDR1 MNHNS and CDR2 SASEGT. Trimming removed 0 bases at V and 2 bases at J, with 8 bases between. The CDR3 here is CASSEAGPPYEQYF. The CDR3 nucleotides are TGTGCCAGCAGTGAAGCGGGGCCACCCTACGAGCAGTACTTC.

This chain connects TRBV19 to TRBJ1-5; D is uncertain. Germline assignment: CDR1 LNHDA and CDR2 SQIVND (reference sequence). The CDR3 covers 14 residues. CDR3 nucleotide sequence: TGTCGGCAGAACGTGGCGGGGTACAATCAGCCCCAGCATTTT. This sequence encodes CRQNVAGYNQPQHF.

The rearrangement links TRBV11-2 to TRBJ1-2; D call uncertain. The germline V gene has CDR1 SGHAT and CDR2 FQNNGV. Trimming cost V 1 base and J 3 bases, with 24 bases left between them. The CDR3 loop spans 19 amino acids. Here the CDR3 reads CASSLGPGFDQPSDYGYTF. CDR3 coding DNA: TGTGCCAGCAGCTTAGGTCCAGGTTTTGATCAGCCATCTGACTATGGCTACACCTTC.

In nucleotides, the CDR3 is TGTGCCAGCAGTGAGGGCGAGGCAGGGGGTTGGGATGAGCAGTTCTTC. It encodes CASSEGEAGGWDEQFF. The J gene is TRBJ2-1, the V gene TRBV6-4; 7 nucleotides match TRBD1. Germline-derived CDR1 and CDR2 are MRHNA and SNTAGT. Trimming removed 3 bases from V and 8 bases from J; junction bases left unmatched: 13. The CDR3 is 16 amino acids.

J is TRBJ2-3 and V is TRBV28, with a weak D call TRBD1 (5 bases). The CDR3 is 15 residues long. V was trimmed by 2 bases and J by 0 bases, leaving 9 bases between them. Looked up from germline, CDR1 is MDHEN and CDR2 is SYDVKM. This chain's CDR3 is CASSLVGLSTDTQYF. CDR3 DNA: TGTGCCAGCAGTTTAGTGGGGCTGAGCACAGATACGCAGTATTTT.

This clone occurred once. Here the CDR3 DNA reads TGTGCCAGCAGTAGAGACCCAAGGGGCTACGAGCAGTACTTC. It yields the protein CASSRDPRGYEQYF. V is TRBV2 and J is TRBJ2-7; tentative D call: TRBD1 (5 bases). Germline assignment: CDR1 SNHLY and CDR2 FYNNEI. The V and J ends lost 5 bases and 3 bases respectively, with 14 bases between them. This CDR3 comprises 14 residues. The variable domain in full, completed from reference TRBV2 and TRBJ2-7, reads EPEVTQTPSHQVTQMGQEVILRCVPISNHLYFYWYRQILGQKVEFLVSFYNNEISEKSEIFDDQFSVERPDGSNFTLKIRSTKLEDSAMYFCASSRDPRGYEQYFGPGTRLTVT.

The CDR3 sequence: CASSLVGGSNQPQHF. The DNA for the CDR3 is TGTGCCAGCAGCTTAGTTGGGGGGAGCAATCAGCCCCAGCATTTT. The chain joins TRBV11-2 to TRBJ1-5, with D possibly matching TRBD1 (5 bases). V lost 1 base, J lost 1 base, and 8 bases lay in between. The CDR3 extends over 15 amino acids. CDR1 SGHAT and CDR2 FQNNGV come from the germline V gene.

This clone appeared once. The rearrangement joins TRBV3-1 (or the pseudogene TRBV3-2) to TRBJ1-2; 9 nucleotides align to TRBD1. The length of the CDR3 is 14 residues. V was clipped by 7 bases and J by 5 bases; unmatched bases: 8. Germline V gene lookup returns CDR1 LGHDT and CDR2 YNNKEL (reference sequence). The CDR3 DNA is TGTGCCAGCACCTTCAGACAGGGGGAGTATGGCTACACCTTC. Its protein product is CASTFRQGEYGYTF.

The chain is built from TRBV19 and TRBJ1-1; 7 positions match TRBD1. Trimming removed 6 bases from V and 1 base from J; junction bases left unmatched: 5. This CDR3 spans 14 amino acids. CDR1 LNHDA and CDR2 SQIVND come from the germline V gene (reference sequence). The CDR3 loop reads CASRVTGTNTEAFF. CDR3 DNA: TGTGCCAGTAGGGTGACAGGGACGAACACTGAAGCTTTCTTT.

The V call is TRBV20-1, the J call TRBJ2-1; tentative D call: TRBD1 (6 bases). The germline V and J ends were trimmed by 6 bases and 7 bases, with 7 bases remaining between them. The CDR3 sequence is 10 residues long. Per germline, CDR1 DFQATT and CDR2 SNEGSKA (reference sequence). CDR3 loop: CSAQGNEQFF. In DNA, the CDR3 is TGCAGTGCCCAGGGGAATGAGCAGTTCTTC.